The clone carrying this T cell receptor (beta chain) was counted a few times. The sample originates from a study of tumor-infiltrating lymphocytes in glioblastoma multiforme. TCR beta libraries were built from RNA through three nested multiplex PCR rounds using modified ARM-PCR. A C-beta primer primed TCRB cDNA from around 0.5 ug RNA. Each CDR3 protein gets one entry after TCRdb re-called the multiplex PCR reads with MiXCR. The table records 25,000 to 40,000 distinct CDR3 sequences, around 55% of them present only once. Sequencing was carried out using brain tumor tissue. This sequence was found in a male donor with glioblastoma.

The CDR3 is CASSFLGHDLSYEQYF. In nucleotides, the CDR3 is TGTGCCAGCAGCTTCCTGGGACACGACCTCTCCTACGAGCAGTACTTC. The V call is TRBV5-4, the J call TRBJ2-7; possibly TRBD1 for D (6 bases). V gave up 2 bases and J gave up 0 bases, with 15 bases separating them. Germline V gene sequence: CDR1 SGHNT, CDR2 YYREEE (reference sequence). This CDR3 spans 16 amino acids.